This TCR beta chain was identified during a study of cytomegalovirus exposure and HLA in healthy donors (dated by TCRdb to between 2016 and 2019). With regard to the full study: In an earlier analysis of 587 of the donors, approximately 300 Gb of sequence data and 95 million to 130 million unique TCR beta sequences from 150 million to 200 million T cells were reported. Approximately 330 gigabases of sequencing data and 91 million or so unique TCR sequences made up an early release that covered around 640 HLA-typed donors. Among the roughly 400 genotyped donors, roughly 80% belonged to the genetic ancestry cluster associated with self-reported Caucasian donors. The study was designed to test whether signatures of past pathogen exposure could be identified by cataloging public T cell receptors. The study used immunosequencing to profile the T cell repertoires of about 670 subjects and linked those repertoires to cytomegalovirus serostatus. A separate validation cohort of some 130 different subjects was used in addition to the 666-subject first cohort. The study combined high-throughput TCR immunosequencing, statistical association of individual TCRs with disease status, and machine learning to predict cytomegalovirus infection status. A later analysis re-examined previously published TCR beta repertoires from about 700 donors and added high-resolution HLA genotyping to investigate patterns of TCR occurrence. Rather than drawing on any new phenotypic data, the later analysis identified candidate immune exposures from TCR beta sequences and the way those sequences occurred across donors. In an earlier analysis of roughly 540 of the donors, high-throughput TCR beta sequencing was used to judge whether each TCR beta V gene segment behaved as functional or pseudogenic. Donor age, sex, ethnicity and CMV serostatus were compiled together with the repertoire data. A later genetic analysis used genome-wide SNP genotypes for about 55% of the 666 donors, treating that subset as a discovery cohort. All discovery cohort repertoires had been generated using a single sequencing platform. HLA typing included class I and class II loci at four-digit resolution. Typing coverage varied by locus: about 620-630 donors for A, B, C, DRB1 and DQB1; roughly 560 for DQA1; some 610 for DPA1; some 470 for DPB1. A handful of DR-DQ haplotypes were handled as single units for association and clustering because linkage in the cohort was strong. On average, around 240,000 unique TCR beta nucleotide sequences were sequenced per donor among 398 genotyped donors of the cohort, with roughly 18% of those sequences being non-productive. Overall study outcomes, separate from this receptor: Most TCR sequences were observed very rarely across donors, whereas some public TCRs were present in many individuals. A few of the identified cytomegalovirus-associated TCR beta chains were confirmed in vitro to be specific for cytomegalovirus antigens. The presence/absence analyses assumed that sequencing depth was roughly uniform across donors, and that assumption may not be true. The cohort was sequenced for TCR beta chains only, and without alpha or paired-chain data the features that could be detected were limited. CMV serostatus was the only immune exposure information available for the cohort. A cluster of highly shared sequence variants was judged likely to be a technical artifact of the sequencing pipeline. Because the 87-base-pair reads could not distinguish some IMGT-functional V segments, including TRBV6-2 and TRBV6-3, those segments were excluded. The authors suggested that the approach could potentially be extended to other disease states and immunological phenotypes. According to a later genetic analysis, donors in an Asian-associated ancestry cluster had fewer N-insertions in productive TCRs than the roughly 700-donor mean. A later analysis reported that several top co-occurrence clusters appeared linked to parvovirus B19, influenza, CMV and Epstein-Barr virus. In the study, 164 TCR beta chains were listed as associated with cytomegalovirus. In a later genetic analysis, a missense DCLRE1C variant was associated with V-gene and J-gene trimming of TCR beta chains, and the association was replicated in an independent cohort. A further reported finding was that TCR beta sequences accurately predicted the HLA-A and HLA-B alleles for most subjects in the first cohort. Strong co-occurrence of HLA alleles, especially DR and DQ, made assigning TCR associations to individual alleles difficult. HLA typing was unavailable for some donors at each locus, so association tests used only the typed subset. A later analysis found that HLA-associated TCR beta chains were more clonally expanded and had lower generation probabilities than equally common non-associated chains. The classifier was reported to diagnose cytomegalovirus status with high specificity and sensitivity in both the original cohort and the validation cohort. A later analysis found that TCR association rates varied across HLA loci, with DRB1 alleles showing the most associated TCRs and HLA-C alleles the fewest. Correlated functional status among segregating V segments might reflect linkage disequilibrium, but an unknown experimental factor could not be ruled out. A later analysis found that most CMV-associated TCR beta chains appeared HLA-restricted, with HLA associations seemingly driven largely by CMV exposure. Broadly in line with IMGT annotations, most TCR beta V segments showed up in productive rearrangements about 87% or about 30% of the time in an earlier analysis of 587 of the donors. In a later analysis, 16,951 TCR beta sequences were associated with specific HLA alleles at a false discovery rate of 0.05. The earlier analysis of approximately 560 of the donors excluded roughly 17 rarely observed V segments, including chromosome 9 orphons, because counts were too low.

The cohort comprised 710 or so healthy bone marrow donors. Cohort members were all nominally healthy when sampled, although unrecorded immune exposures were likely present. The donor was CMV seropositive and belonged to the group of over 250 seropositive cohort members. A peripheral blood sample was provided by each donor, and peripheral blood mononuclear cells were used for TCR beta sequencing. Genomic DNA was extracted from the blood cell samples with the Qiagen DNeasy Blood Extraction Kit. As regards this clone: What this receptor recognizes is not known. Qualities for individual bases were not recorded, and no much larger clone is one base off.

The library came from the immunoSEQ multiplex PCR assay. For the multiplex PCR, a mixture combining 60 forward primers for TCR Vbeta segments and 13 reverse primers for TCR Jbeta segments was used. A multiplex PCR assay on genomic DNA amplified the CDR3 region of rearranged TCR beta genes. The Illumina HiSeq System was used to sequence the amplified TCR beta libraries as 87-base-pair reads. The authors processed their data as follows. A later analysis tallied roughly 76 million unique TCR beta chains across the 550 to 850 repertoires, and some 10 million of those chains were shared by two or more donors. To remove PCR and sequencing errors, raw reads were error-corrected and collapsed into unique sequences using a nearest-neighbor algorithm that merged closely related sequences. CDR3 sequences were aligned to IMGT reference sequences to assign V, D and J gene segments. Each retained sequence needed at least a six-nucleotide match to both a V gene segment and a J gene segment. A rearrangement was called productive if the CDR3 had no stop codons and remained in frame with V and J, and every other rearrangement was called non-productive. CDR3 was defined according to IMGT convention as the region running from the second conserved V-encoded cysteine to the conserved J-encoded phenylalanine. Sequences without an unambiguous match to a single V gene segment were excluded from the earlier analysis of 500 to 700 of the donors. In an earlier analysis of 450 to 750 of the donors, a V segment was called functional when productive rearrangements were above 56.7%, and segregating when the standard deviation between donors exceeded 5%. To diagnose cytomegalovirus status from the catalog of TCR beta chain sequences, a statistical classification framework was built. In a later analysis, TCR nucleotide sequences were compared against IMGT/GENE-DB human TR gene sequences so that V and J genes could be assigned. Using the TCRdist pipeline, a later analysis assigned CDR3 sequences along with most-parsimonious VDJ recombination scenarios. In a later analysis, every TCR beta chain was defined by the combination of its CDR3 amino acid sequence and its V-gene family, and reads without a unique V-gene family were dropped. In a later analysis, approximately 590 highly shared, low-generation-probability nucleotide sequences were removed to address suspected cross-contamination and a sequencing artifact. In a later analysis, a clonal expansion index for each public chain was calculated from normalized within-repertoire ranks of inferred template counts. Generation probabilities in a later analysis came from a VDJ recombination model fitted to out-of-frame rearrangements, and those results were checked against IGoR. A later analysis scored TCR-TCR, TCR-HLA and TCR-CMV co-occurrence with hypergeometric tests, applying a repertoire-size bias correction to TCR pairs. To estimate false discovery rates, a later analysis permuted the HLA or CMV assignments 20 times. A later analysis grouped co-occurring TCRs with DBSCAN, adding TCRdist sequence similarity when clustering within HLA-allele-positive subsets. For co-occurrence clustering, repertoires with fewer than 30,000 or more than 120,000 public chains were excluded, along with about five repertoires with anomalous nucleotide sharing. TCRdb limited this immuneACCESS table to in-frame rearrangements with V and J called. A share of clones is missing; checked studies link under half to unresolved V genes, and the rest is unexplained. V and J calls and clone size come straight from that table; D and trimming were deduced from the DNA. The sample has about 180,000 clones on record, 77% of them singletons. The ten largest make up around 3.4% of the sample.

Its CDR3 holds 15 amino acids, cysteine through phenylalanine. Only the CDR3 part of the read is kept: 45 bases, read in frame from the first base. A distance of 14 bases separates the germline ends of V and J, which lose 2 bases and 3 bases respectively. For CDR1 and CDR2, the germline V gene lists MNHNS and SASEGT. The sequencing sample was made of PBMCs. The chain is made from TRBV6-1 and TRBJ2-7; a weak D assignment points to TRBD1 (6 bases agree). The receptor was isolated from a woman aged 55-69 years in good health and CMV-seropositive. Read as DNA, the sequence is TGTGCCAGCAGTGAATACGTGACAGGATACTACGAGCAGTACTTC. It encodes CASSEYVTGYYEQYF.